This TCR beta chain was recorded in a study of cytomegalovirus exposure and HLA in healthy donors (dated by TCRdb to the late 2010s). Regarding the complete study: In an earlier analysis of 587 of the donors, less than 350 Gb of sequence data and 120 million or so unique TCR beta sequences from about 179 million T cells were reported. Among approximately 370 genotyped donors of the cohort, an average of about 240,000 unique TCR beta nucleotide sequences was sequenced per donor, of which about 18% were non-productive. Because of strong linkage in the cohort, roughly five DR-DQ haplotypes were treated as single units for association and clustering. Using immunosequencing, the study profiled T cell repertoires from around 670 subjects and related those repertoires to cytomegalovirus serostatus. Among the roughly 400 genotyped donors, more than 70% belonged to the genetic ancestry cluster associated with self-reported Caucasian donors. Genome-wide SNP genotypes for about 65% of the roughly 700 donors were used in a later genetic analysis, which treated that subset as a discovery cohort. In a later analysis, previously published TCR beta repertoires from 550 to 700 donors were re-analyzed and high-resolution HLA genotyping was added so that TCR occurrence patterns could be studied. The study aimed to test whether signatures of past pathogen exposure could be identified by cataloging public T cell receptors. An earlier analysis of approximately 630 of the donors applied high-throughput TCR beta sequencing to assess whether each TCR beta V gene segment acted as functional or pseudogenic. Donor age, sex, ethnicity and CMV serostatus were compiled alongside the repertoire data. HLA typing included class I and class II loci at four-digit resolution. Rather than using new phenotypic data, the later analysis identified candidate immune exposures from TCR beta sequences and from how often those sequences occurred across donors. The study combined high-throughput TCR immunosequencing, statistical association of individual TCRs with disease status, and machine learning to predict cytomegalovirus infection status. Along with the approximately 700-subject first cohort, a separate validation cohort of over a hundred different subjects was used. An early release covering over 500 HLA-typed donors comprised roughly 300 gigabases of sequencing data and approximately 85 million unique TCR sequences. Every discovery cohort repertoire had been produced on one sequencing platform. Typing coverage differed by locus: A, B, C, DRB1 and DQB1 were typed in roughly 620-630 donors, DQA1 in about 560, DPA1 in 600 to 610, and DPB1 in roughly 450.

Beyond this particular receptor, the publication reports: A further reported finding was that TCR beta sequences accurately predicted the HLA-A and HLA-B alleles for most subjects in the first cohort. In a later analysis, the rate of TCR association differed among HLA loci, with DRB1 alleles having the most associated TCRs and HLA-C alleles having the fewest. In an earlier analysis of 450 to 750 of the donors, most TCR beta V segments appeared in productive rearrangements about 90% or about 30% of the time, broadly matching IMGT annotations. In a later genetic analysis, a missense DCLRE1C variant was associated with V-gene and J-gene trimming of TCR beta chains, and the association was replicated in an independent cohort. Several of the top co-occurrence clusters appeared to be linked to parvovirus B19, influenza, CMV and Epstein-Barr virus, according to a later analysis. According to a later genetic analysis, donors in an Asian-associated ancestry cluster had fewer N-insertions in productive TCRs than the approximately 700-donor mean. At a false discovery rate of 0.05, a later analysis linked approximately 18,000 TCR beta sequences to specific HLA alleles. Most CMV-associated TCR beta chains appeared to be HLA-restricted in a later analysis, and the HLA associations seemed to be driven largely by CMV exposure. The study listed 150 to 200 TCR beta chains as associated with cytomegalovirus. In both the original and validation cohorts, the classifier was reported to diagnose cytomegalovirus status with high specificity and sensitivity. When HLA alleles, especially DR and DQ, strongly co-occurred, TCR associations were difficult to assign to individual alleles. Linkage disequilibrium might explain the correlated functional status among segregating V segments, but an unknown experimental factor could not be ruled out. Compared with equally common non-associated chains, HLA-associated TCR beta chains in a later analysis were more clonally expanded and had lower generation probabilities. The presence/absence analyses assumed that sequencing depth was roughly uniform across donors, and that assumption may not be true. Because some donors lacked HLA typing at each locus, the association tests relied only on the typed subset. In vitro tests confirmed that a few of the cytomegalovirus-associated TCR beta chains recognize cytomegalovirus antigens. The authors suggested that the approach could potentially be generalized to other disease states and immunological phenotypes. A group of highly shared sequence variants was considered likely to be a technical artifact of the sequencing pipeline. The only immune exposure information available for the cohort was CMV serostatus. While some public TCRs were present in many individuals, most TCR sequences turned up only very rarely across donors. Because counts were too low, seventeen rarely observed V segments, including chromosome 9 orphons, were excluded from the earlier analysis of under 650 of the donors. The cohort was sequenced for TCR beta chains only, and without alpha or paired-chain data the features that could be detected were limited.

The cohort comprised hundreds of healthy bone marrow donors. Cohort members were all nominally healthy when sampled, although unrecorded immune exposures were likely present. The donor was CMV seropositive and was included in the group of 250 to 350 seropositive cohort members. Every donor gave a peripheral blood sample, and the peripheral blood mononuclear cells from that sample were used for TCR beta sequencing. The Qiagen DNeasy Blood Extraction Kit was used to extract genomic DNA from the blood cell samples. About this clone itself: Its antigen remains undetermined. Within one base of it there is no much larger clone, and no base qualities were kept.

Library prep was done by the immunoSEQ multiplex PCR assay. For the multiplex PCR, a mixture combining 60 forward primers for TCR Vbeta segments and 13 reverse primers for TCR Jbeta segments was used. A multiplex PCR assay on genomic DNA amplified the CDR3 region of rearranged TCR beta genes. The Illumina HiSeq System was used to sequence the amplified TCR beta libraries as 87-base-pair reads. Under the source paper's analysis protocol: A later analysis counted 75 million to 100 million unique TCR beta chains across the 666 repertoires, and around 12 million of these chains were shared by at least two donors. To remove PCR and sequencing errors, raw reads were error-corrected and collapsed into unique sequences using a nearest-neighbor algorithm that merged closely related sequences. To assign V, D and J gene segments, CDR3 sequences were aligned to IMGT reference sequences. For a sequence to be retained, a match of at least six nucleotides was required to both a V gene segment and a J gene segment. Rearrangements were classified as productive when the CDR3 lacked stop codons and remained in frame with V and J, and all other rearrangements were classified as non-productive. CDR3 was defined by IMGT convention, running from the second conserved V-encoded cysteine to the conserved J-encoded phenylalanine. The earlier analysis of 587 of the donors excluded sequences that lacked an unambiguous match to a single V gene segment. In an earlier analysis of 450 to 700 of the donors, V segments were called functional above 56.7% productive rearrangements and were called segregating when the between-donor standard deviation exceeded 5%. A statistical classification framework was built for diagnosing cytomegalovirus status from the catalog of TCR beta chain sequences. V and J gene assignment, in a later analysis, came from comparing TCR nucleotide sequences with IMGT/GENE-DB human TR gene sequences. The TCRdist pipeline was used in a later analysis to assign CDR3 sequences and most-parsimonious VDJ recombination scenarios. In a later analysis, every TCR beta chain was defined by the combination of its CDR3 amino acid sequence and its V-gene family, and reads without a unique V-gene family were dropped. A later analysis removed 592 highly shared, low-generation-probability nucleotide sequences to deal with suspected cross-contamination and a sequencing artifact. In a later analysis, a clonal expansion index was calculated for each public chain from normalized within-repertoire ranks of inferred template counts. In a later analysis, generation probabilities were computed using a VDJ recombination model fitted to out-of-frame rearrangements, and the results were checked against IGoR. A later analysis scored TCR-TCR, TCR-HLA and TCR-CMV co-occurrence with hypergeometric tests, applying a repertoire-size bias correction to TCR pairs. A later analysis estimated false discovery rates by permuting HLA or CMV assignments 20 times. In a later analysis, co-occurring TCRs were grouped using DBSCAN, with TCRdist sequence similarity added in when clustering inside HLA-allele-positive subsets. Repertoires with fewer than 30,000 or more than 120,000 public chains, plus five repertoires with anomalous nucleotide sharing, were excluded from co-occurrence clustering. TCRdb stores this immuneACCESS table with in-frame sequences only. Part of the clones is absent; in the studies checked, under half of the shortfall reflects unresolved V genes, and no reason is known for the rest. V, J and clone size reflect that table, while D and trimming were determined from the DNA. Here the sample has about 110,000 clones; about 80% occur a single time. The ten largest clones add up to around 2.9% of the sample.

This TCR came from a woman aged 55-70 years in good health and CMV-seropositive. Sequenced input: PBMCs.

The CDR3 amino acid sequence is: CAISESTKGYTEAFF. The bases read TGTGCCATCAGTGAGTCGACTAAGGGCTACACTGAAGCTTTCTTT. The sequence joins TRBV10-3 to TRBJ1-1, with the D gene not confidently named. The CDR3 starts with the cysteine, ends with the phenylalanine, and has 15 residues. The read is trimmed to its CDR3 DNA, 45 bases read in frame from base 1. Looking up the germline V gene yields CDR1 ENHRY and CDR2 SYGVKD. The trim is 0 bases for V and 3 bases for J, with a gap of 11 bases between the germline ends.